This TCR beta chain was identified in a study of cytomegalovirus exposure and HLA in healthy donors. CDR1 is SGHRS, CDR2 YFSETQ, per germline. This CDR3 spans 13 amino acids. Trimming removed 1 base at V and 6 bases at J, with 10 bases between. Points from the study as a whole: It was reported that TCR beta sequences correctly inferred the HLA-A and HLA-B alleles for most subjects. With later analysis, a missense DCLRE1C variant became linked to TCR beta V- and J-gene trimming. Several of the most significant clusters appeared linked to common viral pathogens, based on a later analysis.

Comment on this clone: The antigen is undetermined.

Amplification used 60 Vbeta primers and 13 Jbeta primers. This table comes from immunoSEQ multiplex PCR, and its TCRdb copy is limited to in-frame clones, with some not included. The sample contains about 300,000 clones, just over 85% of which appear only once. V is TRBV5-1 and J is TRBJ1-1; D perhaps matches TRBD1 (5 bases). The sample comprised PBMCs. The receptor's source is a man aged 35 to 55 in good health and CMV-seropositive. This CDR3 reads CASSLQEGAEAFF. For the CDR3, the DNA is TGCGCCAGCAGCTTGCAAGAAGGGGCTGAAGCTTTCTTT.